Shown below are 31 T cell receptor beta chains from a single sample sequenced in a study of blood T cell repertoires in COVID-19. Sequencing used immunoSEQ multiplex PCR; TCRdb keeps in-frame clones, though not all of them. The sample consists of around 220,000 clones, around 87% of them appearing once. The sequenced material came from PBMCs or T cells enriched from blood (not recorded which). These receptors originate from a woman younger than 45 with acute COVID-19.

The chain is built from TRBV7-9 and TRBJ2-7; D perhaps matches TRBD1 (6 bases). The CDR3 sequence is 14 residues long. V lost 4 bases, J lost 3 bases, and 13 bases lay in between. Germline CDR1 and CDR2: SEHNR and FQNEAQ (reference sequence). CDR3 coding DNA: TGTGCCAGCAGCTCCCCGGGACAAAGCTACGAGCAGTACTTC. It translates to CASSSPGQSYEQYF.

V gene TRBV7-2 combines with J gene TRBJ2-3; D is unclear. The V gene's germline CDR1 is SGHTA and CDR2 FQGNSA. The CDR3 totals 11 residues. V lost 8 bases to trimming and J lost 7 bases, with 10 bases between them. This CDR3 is CASSSRYTQYF. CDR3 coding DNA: TGTGCCAGCTCCTCCAGGTATACGCAGTATTTT.

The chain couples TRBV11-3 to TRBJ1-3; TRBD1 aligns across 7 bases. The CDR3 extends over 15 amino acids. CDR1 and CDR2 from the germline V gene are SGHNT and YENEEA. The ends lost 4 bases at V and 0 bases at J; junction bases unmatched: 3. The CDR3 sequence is CASSSTGASGNTIYF. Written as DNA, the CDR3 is TGTGCCAGCAGCTCTACAGGGGCCTCTGGAAACACCATATATTTT.

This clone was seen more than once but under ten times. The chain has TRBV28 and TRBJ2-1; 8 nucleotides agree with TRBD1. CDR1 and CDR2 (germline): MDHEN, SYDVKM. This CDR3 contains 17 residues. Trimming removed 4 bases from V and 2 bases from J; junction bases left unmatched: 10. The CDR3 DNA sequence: TGTGCCAGCAGTTCGACAACCGGGACAGGCACCTACAATGAGCAGTTCTTC. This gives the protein CASSSTTGTGTYNEQFF.

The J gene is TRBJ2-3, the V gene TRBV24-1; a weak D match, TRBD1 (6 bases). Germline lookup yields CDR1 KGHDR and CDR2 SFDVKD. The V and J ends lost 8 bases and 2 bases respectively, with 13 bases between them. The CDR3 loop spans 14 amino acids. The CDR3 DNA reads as TGTGCCACCAAGGGGGAGTTTGACACAGATACGCAGTATTTT. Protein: CATKGEFDTDTQYF.

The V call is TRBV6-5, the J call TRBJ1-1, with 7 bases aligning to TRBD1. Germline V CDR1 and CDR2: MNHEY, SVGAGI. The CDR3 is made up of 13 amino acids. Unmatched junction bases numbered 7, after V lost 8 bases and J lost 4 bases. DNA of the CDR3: TGTGCCAGCCGACAGGGACAAACCACTGAAGCTTTCTTT. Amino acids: CASRQGQTTEAFF.

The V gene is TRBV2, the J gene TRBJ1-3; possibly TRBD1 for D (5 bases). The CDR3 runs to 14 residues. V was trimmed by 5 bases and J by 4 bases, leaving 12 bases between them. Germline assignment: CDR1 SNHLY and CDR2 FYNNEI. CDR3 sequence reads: CASSLQAFGNTIYF. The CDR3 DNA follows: TGTGCCAGCAGTTTACAGGCATTCGGAAACACCATATATTTT.

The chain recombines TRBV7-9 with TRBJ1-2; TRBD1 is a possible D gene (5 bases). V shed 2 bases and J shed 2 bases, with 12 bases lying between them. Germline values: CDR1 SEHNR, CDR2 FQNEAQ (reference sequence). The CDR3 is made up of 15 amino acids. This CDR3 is CASSLTTGLNYGYTF. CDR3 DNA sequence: TGTGCCAGCAGCTTAACCACGGGACTGAACTATGGCTACACCTTC.

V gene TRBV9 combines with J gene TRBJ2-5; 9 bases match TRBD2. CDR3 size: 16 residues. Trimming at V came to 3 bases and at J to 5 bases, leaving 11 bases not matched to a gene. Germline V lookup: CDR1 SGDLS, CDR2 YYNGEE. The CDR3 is CASSASLLAGRETQYF. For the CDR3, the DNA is TGTGCCAGCAGCGCGAGCTTGCTAGCGGGGCGGGAGACCCAGTACTTC.

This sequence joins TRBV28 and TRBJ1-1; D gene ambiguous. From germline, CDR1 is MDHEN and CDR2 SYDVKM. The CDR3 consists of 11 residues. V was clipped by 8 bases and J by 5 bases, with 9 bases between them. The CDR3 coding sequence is TGTGCCAGCTCCCTCCTTACTGAAGCTTTCTTT. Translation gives CASSLLTEAFF.

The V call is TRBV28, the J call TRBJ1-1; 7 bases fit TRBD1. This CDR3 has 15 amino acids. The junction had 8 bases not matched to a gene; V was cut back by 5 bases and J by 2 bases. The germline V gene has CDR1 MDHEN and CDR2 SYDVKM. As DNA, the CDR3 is TGTGCCAGCAGTCCCGGGACAGTAATAAACACTGAAGCTTTCTTT. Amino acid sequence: CASSPGTVINTEAFF.

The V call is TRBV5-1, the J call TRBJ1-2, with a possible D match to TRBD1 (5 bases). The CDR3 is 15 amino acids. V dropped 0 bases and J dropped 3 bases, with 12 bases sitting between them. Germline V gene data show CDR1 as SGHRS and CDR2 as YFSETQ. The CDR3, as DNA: TGCGCCAGCAGCTTGGCCGGGGGTGAGGACTATGGCTACACCTTC. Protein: CASSLAGGEDYGYTF.

CDR3 nucleotides: TGCGCCAGCAGTGAGTCGGGGCAGGGGCTGGAGAATGAGCAGTTCTTC. Protein: CASSESGQGLENEQFF. The chain combines TRBV10-1 with TRBJ2-1; TRBD1 is a possible D gene (6 bases). Per the germline V gene, CDR1 is WNHNN and CDR2 is SYGVQD (reference sequence). V lost 0 bases and J 7 bases, leaving 16 bases between the germline ends. This CDR3 contains 16 residues.

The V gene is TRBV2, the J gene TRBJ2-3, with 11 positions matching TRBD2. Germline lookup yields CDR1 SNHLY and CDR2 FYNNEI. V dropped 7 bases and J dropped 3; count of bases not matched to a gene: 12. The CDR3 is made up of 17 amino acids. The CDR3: CASISGGAYLGTDTQYF. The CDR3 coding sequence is TGTGCCAGCATTAGCGGGGGGGCCTACTTGGGGACAGATACGCAGTATTTT.

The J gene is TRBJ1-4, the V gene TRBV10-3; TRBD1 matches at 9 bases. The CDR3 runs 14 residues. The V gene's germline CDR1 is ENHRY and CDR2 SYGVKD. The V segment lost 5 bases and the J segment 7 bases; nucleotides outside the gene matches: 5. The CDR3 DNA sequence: TGTGCCATCAGTAGGGACAGGGAAGCTGAAAAACTGTTTTTT. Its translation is CAISRDREAEKLFF.

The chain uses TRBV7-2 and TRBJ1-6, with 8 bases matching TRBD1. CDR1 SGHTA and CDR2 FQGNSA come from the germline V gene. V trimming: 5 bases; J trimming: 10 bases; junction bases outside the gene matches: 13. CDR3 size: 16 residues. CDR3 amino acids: CASSPRPGTGGSPLHF. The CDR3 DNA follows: TGTGCCAGCAGCCCCCGACCCGGGACAGGTGGCTCACCCCTCCACTTT. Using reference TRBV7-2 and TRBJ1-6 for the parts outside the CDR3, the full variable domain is GAGVSQSPSNKVTEKGKDVELRCDPISGHTALYWYRQSLGQGLEFLIYFQGNSAPDKSGLPSDRFSAERTGGSVSTLTIQRTQQEDSAVYLCASSPRPGTGGSPLHFGNGTRLTVT.

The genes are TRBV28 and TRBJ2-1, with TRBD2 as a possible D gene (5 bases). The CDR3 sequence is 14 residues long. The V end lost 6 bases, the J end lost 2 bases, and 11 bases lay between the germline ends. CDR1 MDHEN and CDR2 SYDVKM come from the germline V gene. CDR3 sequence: CASRQSGTYNEQFF. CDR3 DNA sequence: TGTGCCAGCAGGCAATCCGGGACCTACAATGAGCAGTTCTTC.

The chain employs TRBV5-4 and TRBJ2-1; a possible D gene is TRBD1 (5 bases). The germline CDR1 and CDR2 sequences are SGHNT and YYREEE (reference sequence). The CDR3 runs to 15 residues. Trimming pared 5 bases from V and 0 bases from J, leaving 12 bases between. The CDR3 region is CASRGRGSSYNEQFF. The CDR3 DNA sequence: TGTGCCAGCAGAGGTAGGGGCAGCTCCTACAATGAGCAGTTCTTC.

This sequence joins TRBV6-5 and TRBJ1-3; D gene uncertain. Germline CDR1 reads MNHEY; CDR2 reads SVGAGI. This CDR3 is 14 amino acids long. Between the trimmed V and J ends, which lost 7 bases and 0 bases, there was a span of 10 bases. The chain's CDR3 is CASTPRSSGNTIYF. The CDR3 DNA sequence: TGTGCCAGCACCCCTCGGTCCTCTGGAAACACCATATATTTT.

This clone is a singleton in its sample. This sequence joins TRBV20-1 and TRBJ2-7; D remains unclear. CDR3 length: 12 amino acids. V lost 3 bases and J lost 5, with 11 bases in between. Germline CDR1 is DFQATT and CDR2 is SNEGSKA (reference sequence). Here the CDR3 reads CSASNSRNEQYF. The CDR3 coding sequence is TGCAGTGCTAGTAATTCCAGGAACGAGCAGTACTTC.

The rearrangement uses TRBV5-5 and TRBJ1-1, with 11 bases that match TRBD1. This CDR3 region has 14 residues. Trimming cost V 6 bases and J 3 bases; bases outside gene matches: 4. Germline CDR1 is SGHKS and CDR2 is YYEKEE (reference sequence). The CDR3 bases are TGTGCCAGCACCAGGGACAGGGGGGACACTGAAGCTTTCTTT. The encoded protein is CASTRDRGDTEAFF.

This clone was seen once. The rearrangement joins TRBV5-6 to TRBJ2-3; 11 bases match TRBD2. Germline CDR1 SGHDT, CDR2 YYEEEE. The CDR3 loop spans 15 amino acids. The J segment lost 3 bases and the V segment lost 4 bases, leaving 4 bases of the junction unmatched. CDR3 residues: CASSELAGATDTQYF. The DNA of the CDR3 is TGTGCCAGCAGCGAACTAGCGGGAGCGACAGATACGCAGTATTTT.

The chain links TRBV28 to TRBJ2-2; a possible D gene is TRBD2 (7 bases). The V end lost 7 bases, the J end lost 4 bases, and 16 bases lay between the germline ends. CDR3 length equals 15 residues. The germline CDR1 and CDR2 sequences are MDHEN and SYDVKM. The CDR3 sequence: CASTLGGGRTGELFF. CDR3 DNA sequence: TGTGCCAGCACCTTAGGGGGGGGCCGCACCGGGGAGCTGTTTTTT.

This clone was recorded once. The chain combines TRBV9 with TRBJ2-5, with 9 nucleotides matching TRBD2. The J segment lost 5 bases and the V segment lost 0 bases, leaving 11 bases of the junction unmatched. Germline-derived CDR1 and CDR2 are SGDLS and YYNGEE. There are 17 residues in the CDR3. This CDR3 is CASSVGVGGRARETQYF. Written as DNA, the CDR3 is TGTGCCAGCAGCGTAGGAGTTGGCGGGAGGGCCAGGGAGACCCAGTACTTC.

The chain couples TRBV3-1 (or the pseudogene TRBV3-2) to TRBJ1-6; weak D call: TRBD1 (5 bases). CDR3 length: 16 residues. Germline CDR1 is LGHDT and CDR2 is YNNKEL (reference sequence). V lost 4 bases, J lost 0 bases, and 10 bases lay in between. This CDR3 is CASSRRQSSYNSPLHF. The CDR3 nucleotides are TGTGCCAGCAGCCGCAGACAGAGCTCCTATAATTCACCCCTCCACTTT.

CDR3 sequence (DNA): TGTGCCACCTCTACAGATAGCAATCAGCCCCAGCATTTT. Its translation: CATSTDSNQPQHF. The chain couples TRBV27 to TRBJ1-5; D is unclear. V shed 10 bases and J shed 0 bases, with 10 bases lying between them. The CDR3 runs to 13 residues. Germline CDR1 and CDR2: MNHEY and SMNVEV (reference sequence).

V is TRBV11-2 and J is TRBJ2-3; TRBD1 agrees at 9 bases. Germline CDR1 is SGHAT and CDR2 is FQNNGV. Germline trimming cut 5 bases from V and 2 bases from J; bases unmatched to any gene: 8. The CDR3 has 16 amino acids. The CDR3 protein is CASSPKGQGYTDTQYF. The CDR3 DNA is TGTGCCAGCAGCCCGAAGGGACAGGGATACACAGATACGCAGTATTTT.

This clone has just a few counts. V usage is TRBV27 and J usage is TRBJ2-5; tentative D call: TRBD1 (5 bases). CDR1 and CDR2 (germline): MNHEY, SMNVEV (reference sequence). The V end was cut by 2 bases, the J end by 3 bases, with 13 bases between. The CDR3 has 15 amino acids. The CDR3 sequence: CASSLNQGSKETQYF. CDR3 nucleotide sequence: TGTGCCAGCAGTTTAAATCAGGGAAGTAAAGAGACCCAGTACTTC.

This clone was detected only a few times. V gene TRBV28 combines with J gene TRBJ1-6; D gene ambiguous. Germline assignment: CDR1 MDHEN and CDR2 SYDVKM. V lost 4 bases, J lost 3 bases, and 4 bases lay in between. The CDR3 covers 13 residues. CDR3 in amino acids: CASSYSYNSPLHF. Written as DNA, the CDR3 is TGTGCCAGCAGTTACAGCTATAATTCACCCCTCCACTTT. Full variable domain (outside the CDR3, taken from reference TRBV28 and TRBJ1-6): DVKVTQSSRYLVKRTGEKVFLECVQDMDHENMFWYRQDPGLGLRLIYFSYDVKMKEKGDIPEGYSVSREKKERFSLILESASTNQTSMYLCASSYSYNSPLHFGNGTRLTVT.

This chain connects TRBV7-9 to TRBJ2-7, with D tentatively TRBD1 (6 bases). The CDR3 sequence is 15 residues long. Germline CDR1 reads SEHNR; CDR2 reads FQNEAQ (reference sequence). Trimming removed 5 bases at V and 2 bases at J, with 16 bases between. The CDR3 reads CASSPLQGFAYEQYF. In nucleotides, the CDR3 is TGTGCCAGCAGCCCCCTACAGGGATTCGCCTACGAGCAGTACTTC.

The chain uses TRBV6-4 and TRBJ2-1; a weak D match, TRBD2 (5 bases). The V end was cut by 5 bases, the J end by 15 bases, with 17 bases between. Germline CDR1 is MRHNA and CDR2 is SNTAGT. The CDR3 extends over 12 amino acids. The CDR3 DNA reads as TGTGCCAGCAGTATGGACTCCTTCACCCGGTTCTTC. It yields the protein CASSMDSFTRFF.